This T cell receptor (beta chain) was identified during a study of radiotherapy plus CTLA-4 blockade in lung cancer. The table came from immunoSEQ multiplex PCR; TCRdb's copy has only in-frame clones and leaves some out. Counted here are tens of thousands of clones, around 87% occurring once; the ten biggest clones make up over 15%. With ipilimumab providing CTLA-4 blockade, focal radiation was administered to patients who had chemo-refractory metastatic non-small-cell lung cancer. This clone turned up a few times. Per germline, CDR1 SGHKS and CDR2 YYEKEE (reference sequence). V gave up 0 bases and J gave up 1 base, with 4 bases separating them. The CDR3 has 13 amino acids.

The sequence was collected from a human donor with non-small cell lung cancer that progressed on radiotherapy plus ipilimumab. V usage is TRBV5-5 and J usage is TRBJ1-1; D is unresolved. Sample: peripheral blood, taken from a patient treated with radiotherapy plus ipilimumab. This CDR3 is CASSLGGNTEAFF. Written as DNA, the CDR3 is TGTGCCAGCAGCTTGGGCGGGAACACTGAAGCTTTCTTT.